The 14 T cell receptor beta chains given below trace back to one sample, sequenced in a study of identifying expanded T cells in peripheral blood. Sequencing was performed with immunoSEQ multiplex PCR; in TCRdb, only in-frame clones are kept and a portion is missing. The sample has about 110,000 clones; about 88% are singletons. The sample taken for sequencing was blood. These TCRs come from a person aged 18 to 70 in good health.

The chain links TRBV10-1 to TRBJ1-1; D not certain. The CDR3 has 13 amino acids. The germline gives CDR1 WNHNN, CDR2 SYGVQD (reference sequence). Trimming cost V 3 bases and J 3 bases, with 8 bases left between them. The CDR3 bases are TGCGCCAGCAGTGACAGCGAACACACTGAAGCTTTCTTT. Amino acid sequence: CASSDSEHTEAFF.

This chain uses TRBV5-1 with TRBJ2-3; D not resolved. Germline CDR1 is SGHRS and CDR2 is YFSETQ. The CDR3 length is 14 residues. V was trimmed by 1 base and J by 6 bases, leaving 12 bases between them. In DNA form, the CDR3 reads TGCGCCAGCAGCTTGTTCGGGCCTCGGGATACGCAGTATTTT. Protein product: CASSLFGPRDTQYF.

The J gene is TRBJ2-2, the V gene TRBV5-1; the D gene is possibly TRBD2 (6 bases). Germline lookup yields CDR1 SGHRS and CDR2 YFSETQ. The CDR3 consists of 16 residues. The V end was cut by 0 bases, the J end by 2 bases, with 11 bases between. The CDR3 loop reads CASSLEPAGNTGELFF. CDR3 nucleotide sequence: TGCGCCAGCAGCTTGGAGCCAGCGGGCAACACCGGGGAGCTGTTTTTT.

This rearrangement joins TRBV5-1 to TRBJ2-1, with 9 nucleotides matching TRBD2. The CDR3 totals 16 residues. Germline V gene sequence: CDR1 SGHRS, CDR2 YFSETQ. Trimming took 2 bases from V and 6 from J; bases not matched to a gene: 9. In DNA, the CDR3 is TGCGCCAGCAGCTTACCCCTGGCGGGGGGGGGCAATGAGCAGTTCTTC. Its translation is CASSLPLAGGGNEQFF.

The V call is TRBV2, the J call TRBJ2-2; TRBD2 aligns across 10 bases. V was clipped by 8 bases and J by 1 base; unmatched bases: 1. Germline V lookup: CDR1 SNHLY, CDR2 FYNNEI. The CDR3 has 14 amino acids. As DNA, the CDR3 is TGTGCCAGCCGGACTAGCGGGAACACCGGGGAGCTGTTTTTT. Its translation: CASRTSGNTGELFF.

This chain uses TRBV7-9 with TRBJ2-5; unclear D gene. The CDR3 length is 10 residues. Trimming pared 8 bases from V and 4 bases from J, leaving 5 bases between. CDR1 SEHNR and CDR2 FQNEAQ come from the germline V gene (reference sequence). CDR3 loop: CASAGETQYF. In nucleotides, the CDR3 is TGTGCCAGCGCCGGAGAGACCCAGTACTTC. Filled out from reference TRBV7-9 and TRBJ2-5, the complete variable domain reads DTGVSQNPRHKITKRGQNVTFRCDPISEHNRLYWYRQTLGQGPEFLTYFQNEAQLEKSRLLSDRFSAERPKGSFSTLEIQRTEQGDSAMYLCASAGETQYFGPGTRLLVL.

V is TRBV28 and J is TRBJ1-1, with TRBD1 identical over 8 bases. Germline CDR1 is MDHEN and CDR2 is SYDVKM. V dropped 10 bases and J dropped 4; count of bases not matched to a gene: 14. The CDR3 is 15 amino acids. The CDR3 loop is CATLKPPGGGTEAFF. CDR3 DNA sequence: TGTGCCACCTTAAAACCGCCAGGGGGCGGCACTGAAGCTTTCTTT.

This sequence joins TRBV10-3 and TRBJ2-7; TRBD1 matches at 12 bases. The V gene's germline CDR1 is ENHRY and CDR2 SYGVKD. V shed 3 bases, J shed 5 bases, and the junction held 2 bases outside the gene matches. The CDR3 contains 14 residues. The CDR3 here is CAISDGTGGHEQYF. The CDR3 DNA reads TGTGCCATCAGTGACGGGACAGGGGGCCACGAGCAGTACTTC.

This chain joins TRBV25-1 and TRBJ1-1, with TRBD1 identical over 9 bases. The CDR3 loop spans 14 amino acids. Germline V gives CDR1 MGHDK, CDR2 SYGVNS. With V trimmed by 0 bases and J by 11 bases, 7 bases remained unmatched. The CDR3 spells CASSEYRGQGKAFF. For the CDR3, the DNA is TGTGCCAGCAGTGAATATCGGGGACAGGGTAAGGCTTTCTTT.

The rearrangement links TRBV27 to TRBJ2-1, with 8 bases that match TRBD1. V dropped 4 bases and J dropped 8; count of bases not matched to a gene: 4. The CDR3 spans 13 residues. Germline CDR1 and CDR2: MNHEY and SMNVEV (reference sequence). The CDR3 loop reads CASSSTGEDEQFF. CDR3 DNA sequence: TGTGCCAGCAGTTCGACAGGGGAGGATGAGCAGTTCTTC.

The rearrangement joins TRBV6-5 to TRBJ1-4; no reliable D call. The CDR3 is 14 amino acids. CDR1 MNHEY and CDR2 SVGAGI come from the germline V gene. V was cut by 6 bases and J by 0 bases, with 8 bases left in between. Here the CDR3 reads CASRDPATNEKLFF. The DNA for the CDR3 is TGTGCCAGCAGGGACCCTGCAACTAATGAAAAACTGTTTTTT.

In this sample, this clone turned up once. Other DNA sequences in this sample translate to the same CDR3. The CDR3: CASSQGSDTQYF. CDR3 nucleotide sequence: TGTGCCAGCAGCCAAGGTTCAGATACGCAGTATTTT. The chain is built from TRBV14 and TRBJ2-3; no clear D. CDR3 length: 12 residues. Germline V gives CDR1 SGHDN, CDR2 FVKESK. Trimming stripped 1 base from V and 4 bases from J, with 3 bases between.

The gene calls are TRBV18 and TRBJ1-4; D uncertain. This CDR3 comprises 14 residues. V dropped 3 bases and J dropped 0 bases, with 5 bases sitting between them. The germline V gene has CDR1 KGHSH and CDR2 LQKENI. Here the CDR3 reads CASSPSATNEKLFF. CDR3 nucleotides: TGTGCCAGCTCACCGAGCGCAACTAATGAAAAACTGTTTTTT.

V gene TRBV7-7 combines with J gene TRBJ2-5; D gene uncertain. The V end was cut by 2 bases, the J end by 1 base, with 5 bases between. Germline V gene sequence: CDR1 SSHAT, CDR2 FNYEAQ (reference sequence). CDR3 length equals 13 residues. The CDR3 protein is CASSLNTQETQYF. In DNA, the CDR3 is TGTGCCAGCAGCTTAAACACCCAAGAGACCCAGTACTTC.